The 20 T cell receptor beta chains in this list originate from one sample, sequenced in a study of T cell responses to AZD1222 COVID-19 vaccine. Data came from immunoSEQ multiplex PCR; TCRdb stores just in-frame clones and leaves some out. The table includes some 150,000 clones, more than 85% detected once. The specimen comprised peripheral blood, sampled 28 days after the second AZD1222 dose. These TCRs come from an adult who received the AZD1222 COVID-19 vaccine.

This clone was detected once. The chain joins TRBV29-1 to TRBJ2-7; D is uncertain. In germline, CDR1 is SQVTM, CDR2 ANQGSEA. V dropped 6 bases and J dropped 6 bases, with 12 bases sitting between them. The CDR3 runs to 11 residues. In DNA form, the CDR3 reads TGCAGCGTAGAGGCCAGCCGCGAGCAGTACTTC. Its translation is CSVEASREQYF.

The chain carries TRBV9 and TRBJ1-3; tentatively, D is TRBD1 (5 bases). Per germline, CDR1 SGDLS and CDR2 YYNGEE. This CDR3 contains 15 residues. V was pared by 3 bases and J by 2 bases, with 12 bases between. DNA of the CDR3: TGTGCCAGCAGCGCAAGAGGGACCGCTGGAAACACCATATATTTT. Encoded protein: CASSARGTAGNTIYF.

The CDR3 loop is CASSKYGTSGLRSDTQYF. CDR3 nucleotide sequence: TGTGCCAGCAGCAAATACGGGACTAGCGGCCTGCGCTCAGATACGCAGTATTTT. V is TRBV28 and J is TRBJ2-3, with TRBD2 identical over 11 bases. This CDR3 region has 18 residues. CDR1 is MDHEN and CDR2 is SYDVKM in the germline V gene. Losses at the gene ends were 6 bases for V and 4 bases for J; bases not matched to a gene: 15.

This chain uses TRBV3-1 (or the pseudogene TRBV3-2) with TRBJ1-5, with no clear D. Germline loops: CDR1 LGHDT, CDR2 YNNKEL (reference sequence). The CDR3 spans 14 residues. The V and J ends lost 0 bases and 6 bases respectively, with 9 bases between them. The CDR3 loop reads CASSQEQRAQPQHF. In DNA form, the CDR3 reads TGTGCCAGCAGCCAAGAACAGAGAGCTCAGCCCCAGCATTTT.

The rearrangement joins TRBV12-3 or TRBV12-4 to TRBJ1-5; D unclear. Trimming stripped 10 bases from V and 0 bases from J, with 10 bases between. CDR3 size: 13 residues. CDR3 amino acids: CAIGLDSNQPQHF. DNA for the CDR3: TGTGCCATCGGGTTAGATAGCAATCAGCCCCAGCATTTT.

This clone was picked up a small number of times. The CDR3 sequence: CASSLVAGTEYNEQFF. Written as DNA, the CDR3 is TGCGCCAGCAGCCTGGTAGCCGGGACGGAGTACAATGAGCAGTTCTTC. The V and J genes are TRBV5-1 and TRBJ2-1, with D perhaps matching TRBD1 or TRBD2 (5 bases each). V gave up 4 bases and J gave up 4 bases, with 18 bases separating them. CDR3 length equals 16 residues. From germline, CDR1 is SGHRS and CDR2 YFSETQ.

This clone was recorded once. This sequence joins TRBV7-9 and TRBJ2-3, with D possibly being TRBD1 (6 bases). Trimming stripped 4 bases from V and 4 bases from J, with 6 bases between. The CDR3 contains 12 residues. CDR1 and CDR2 (germline): SEHNR, FQNEAQ (reference sequence). The CDR3 nucleotides read TGTGCCAGCAGCTACAGGGCAGATACGCAGTATTTT. This translates into CASSYRADTQYF.

The rearrangement links TRBV5-1 to TRBJ1-1; no clear D gene. This CDR3 is built from 14 residues. Germline values: CDR1 SGHRS, CDR2 YFSETQ. The V end was cut by 2 bases, the J end by 0 bases, with 8 bases between. The CDR3 sequence: CASSFTDMNTEAFF. CDR3 DNA sequence: TGCGCCAGCAGCTTCACAGATATGAACACTGAAGCTTTCTTT. The variable domain in full, completed from reference TRBV5-1 and TRBJ1-1, reads KAGVTQTPRYLIKTRGQQVTLSCSPISGHRSVSWYQQTPGQGLQFLFEYFSETQRNKGNFPGRFSGRQFSNSRSEMNVSTLELGDSALYLCASSFTDMNTEAFFGQGTRLTVV.

The rearrangement links TRBV5-1 to TRBJ1-2; the match to TRBD1 covers 7 bases. V shed 1 base and J 5 bases; nucleotides not matched to a gene: 8. The CDR3 is 15 amino acids. Germline-derived CDR1 and CDR2 are SGHRS and YFSETQ. The CDR3 protein is CASSLSGDSHYGYTF. The CDR3, as DNA: TGCGCCAGCAGCTTGTCAGGGGACAGCCATTATGGCTACACCTTC.

The gene calls are TRBV9 and TRBJ2-1; the D is unclear. This CDR3 has 12 residues. Per the germline V gene, CDR1 is SGDLS and CDR2 is YYNGEE. With 0 bases removed from V and 13 bases from J, the gap between germline ends came to 11 bases. CDR3 coding DNA: TGTGCCAGCAGCGTAGCTTTGAACCCCCAGTTCTTC. This gives the protein CASSVALNPQFF.

This rearrangement joins TRBV6-6 to TRBJ2-5, with 7 positions matching TRBD2. The germline CDR1 and CDR2 sequences are MNHNY and SVGAGI (reference sequence). This CDR3 is 12 amino acids long. With V trimmed by 6 bases and J by 4 bases, 2 bases remained unmatched. The CDR3 loop reads CASRGRGETQYF. CDR3 DNA: TGTGCCAGCAGGGGGAGGGGAGAGACCCAGTACTTC.

V usage is TRBV24-1 and J usage is TRBJ2-7, with D unresolved. The CDR3 covers 12 residues. Germline CDR1 KGHDR, CDR2 SFDVKD. V lost 9 bases to trimming and J lost 5 bases, with 13 bases between them. The DNA for the CDR3 is TGTGCCACCCGTGGCCCGGGCCACGAGCAGTACTTC. It yields the protein CATRGPGHEQYF.

The J gene is TRBJ1-2, the V gene TRBV10-2; TRBD1 is a possible D gene (5 bases). The V end lost 1 base, the J end lost 2 bases, and 8 bases lay between the germline ends. CDR1 is WSHSY and CDR2 is SAAADI in the germline V gene. This CDR3 contains 14 residues. CDR3 nucleotide sequence: TGCGCCAGCAGTGAGTTCAGGGCAAACTATGGCTACACCTTC. As protein: CASSEFRANYGYTF.

This chain joins TRBV27 and TRBJ1-1; D is perhaps TRBD1 (5 bases). The CDR3 is 17 amino acids. V lost 3 bases and J 2 bases, leaving 19 bases between the germline ends. CDR1 and CDR2 (germline): MNHEY, SMNVEV (reference sequence). In nucleotides, the CDR3 is TGTGCCAGCAGTTTCCTGACAGTTCAGGCGCCTAACACTGAAGCTTTCTTT. This translates into CASSFLTVQAPNTEAFF.

The V and J genes are TRBV6-5 and TRBJ1-3; D remains ambiguous. This CDR3 contains 14 residues. Germline-derived CDR1 and CDR2 are MNHEY and SVGAGI. Trimming removed 2 bases from V and 7 bases from J, with 12 bases in between. This CDR3 is CASSYMAGENTIYF. CDR3 in DNA: TGTGCCAGCAGTTACATGGCCGGTGAGAACACCATATATTTT.

In DNA, the CDR3 is TGTGCCAGCAGACCTGGGACAGGGAACACTGAAGCTTTCTTT. Encoded protein: CASRPGTGNTEAFF. The genes are TRBV7-9 and TRBJ1-1; 8 bases align to TRBD1. CDR3 size: 14 residues. The V and J ends lost 6 bases and 1 base, in that order; junction bases with no gene match: 4. CDR1 is SEHNR, CDR2 FQNEAQ, per germline (reference sequence).

This chain joins TRBV24-1 and TRBJ2-7, with 15 bases matching TRBD2. Germline CDR1 KGHDR, CDR2 SFDVKD. The ends lost 7 bases at V and 3 bases at J; junction bases unmatched: 6. The CDR3 contains 16 residues. CDR3 sequence reads: CATSSSGLAGGYEQYF. The CDR3 DNA reads as TGTGCCACCAGCTCCTCGGGACTAGCGGGAGGCTACGAGCAGTACTTC.

The genes are TRBV5-1 and TRBJ1-3; D possibly corresponds to TRBD1 (5 bases). Trimming stripped 3 bases from V and 8 bases from J, with 12 bases between. CDR1 SGHRS and CDR2 YFSETQ come from the germline V gene. CDR3 length equals 13 residues. Here the CDR3 reads CASSWGQEDTIYF. The CDR3 nucleotides read TGCGCCAGCAGCTGGGGCCAGGAGGACACCATATATTTT.

The chain combines TRBV2 with TRBJ1-1; the match to TRBD1 covers 7 bases. With V trimmed by 10 bases and J by 5 bases, 7 bases remained unmatched. The germline V gene encodes CDR1 SNHLY and CDR2 FYNNEI. CDR3 size: 12 residues. CDR3 sequence reads: CATARGQTEAFF. The CDR3 DNA reads as TGTGCCACCGCGAGGGGGCAAACTGAAGCTTTCTTT.

The rearrangement uses TRBV3-1 (or the pseudogene TRBV3-2) and TRBJ2-3; D might be TRBD2 (6 bases). The CDR3 sequence is 15 residues long. Germline CDR1 and CDR2: LGHDT and YNNKEL (reference sequence). V lost 4 bases, J lost 6 bases, and 17 bases lay in between. In nucleotides, the CDR3 is TGTGCCAGCAGCCGCCGGGACTCACAGTACGATACGCAGTATTTT. It codes for CASSRRDSQYDTQYF.